This passage covers 3 T cell receptor beta chains from one sample sequenced in a study of OX40 agonist ivuxolimab in advanced cancers. Clones were read by immunoSEQ multiplex PCR, and TCRdb kept only the in-frame ones, dropping some. The table has around 100,000 clones, more than 85% seen once. This specimen was CD4+ or CD8+ T cells sorted from blood, taken in a trial of the OX40 agonist ivuxolimab. These TCRs come from an adult with an advanced solid tumor such as melanoma, head and neck, liver or kidney cancer.

The J gene is TRBJ2-1, the V gene TRBV28; tentatively, D is TRBD1 or TRBD2 (5 bases each). The V end lost 3 bases, the J end lost 4 bases, and 10 bases lay between the germline ends. This CDR3 comprises 14 residues. The germline V gene encodes CDR1 MDHEN and CDR2 SYDVKM. The DNA for the CDR3 is TGTGCCAGCAGTTTGGCTGGGGGTTACAATGAGCAGTTCTTC. Translating gives CASSLAGGYNEQFF.

J is TRBJ2-3 and V is TRBV6-1, with D tentatively TRBD2 (5 bases). Per germline, CDR1 MNHNS and CDR2 SASEGT. The CDR3 contains 15 residues. Trimming shortened V by 6 bases and J by 2 bases, and 15 bases separated the two germline ends. CDR3 sequence reads: CASRGDYYYTDTQYF. The CDR3 region has the DNA TGTGCCAGCAGGGGTGACTACTATTACACAGATACGCAGTATTTT.

The count of this clone is one. The V gene is TRBV7-9, the J gene TRBJ2-3; D might be TRBD2 (7 bases). This CDR3 contains 15 residues. V lost 5 bases and J 1 base, leaving 13 bases between the germline ends. Germline V gene data show CDR1 as SEHNR and CDR2 as FQNEAQ (reference sequence). CDR3: CASSPGGGRTDTQYF. CDR3 nucleotide sequence: TGTGCCAGCAGCCCGGGGGGCGGACGCACAGATACGCAGTATTTT.